A selection of T cell receptor beta chains follows, all from one sample in a study of OX40 agonist ivuxolimab in advanced cancers. Only in-frame clones appear in the TCRdb table, and some are missing; sequencing was by immunoSEQ multiplex PCR. The sample has some 120,000 clones, less than 95% seen once. This sample comprised CD4+ or CD8+ T cells sorted from blood, obtained in a trial of the OX40 agonist ivuxolimab. The receptors were gathered from an adult with an advanced solid tumor such as melanoma, head and neck, liver or kidney cancer. Each CDR3 is given with its conserved first and last residue. The order of the fields is clone size, V gene, CDR3 length, J gene, D gene, CDR3 DNA, CDR3 protein. D genes are given only for firm matches. Clone size appears in some rows only: once, few, many, or a class for an expanded clone.

-	TRBV27	15	TRBJ1-5	-	TGTGCCAGCAGTTTAGACACAGGGCATATGCAGCCCCAGCATTTT	CASSLDTGHMQPQHF
-	TRBV19	12	TRBJ2-5	-	TGTGCCACAGACGGTGGGGGAGGGACCCAGTACTTC	CATDGGGGTQYF
-	TRBV28	14	TRBJ2-1	TRBD2	TGTGCCAGCCCTCGGGCGGGAGCCGACAATGAGCAGTTCTTC	CASPRAGADNEQFF
-	TRBV9	17	TRBJ2-3	-	TGTGCCAGCAGCGTAGCCCTCGGCGGGCGGAGCACAGATACGCAGTATTTT	CASSVALGGRSTDTQYF
-	TRBV7-2	17	TRBJ2-7	TRBD2	TGTGCCAGCAGCTCCCTCCGGGGGAGCGGGAGGTCCGACGAGCAGTACTTC	CASSSLRGSGRSDEQYF
-	TRBV11-1	17	TRBJ1-2	TRBD1	TGTGCCAGCAGCTTCCCCCGGACAGGGGGGCTTAGTAACGGCTACACCTTC	CASSFPRTGGLSNGYTF
-	TRBV4-3	15	TRBJ1-4	-	TGCGCCAGCAGCGCGAATGTGGCAACTAATGAAAAACTGTTTTTT	CASSANVATNEKLFF
-	TRBV19	13	TRBJ1-5	-	TGTGCCAGTAGTATACGGGAGAGACAGCCCCAGCATTTT	CASSIRERQPQHF
few	TRBV6-1	14	TRBJ1-5	TRBD1	TGTGCCAGTACGACAGGGATCGGCGTTCAGCCCCAGCATTTT	CASTTGIGVQPQHF
once	TRBV6-1	18	TRBJ2-1	TRBD2	TGTGCCAGCAGTGAAAAGGTTTGGGGGAGGGTCCGGGACGATGAGCAGTTCTTC	CASSEKVWGRVRDDEQFF
-	TRBV4-2	15	TRBJ1-3	TRBD1	TGTGCCAGCAGCCTCGGCGGGACAGCCGGAAACACCATATATTTT	CASSLGGTAGNTIYF
-	TRBV5-6	15	TRBJ1-3	TRBD1	TGTGCCAGCAGCCCCACAGGGGGGACTGGAAACACCATATATTTT	CASSPTGGTGNTIYF
-	TRBV5-1	16	TRBJ2-1	TRBD2	TGCGCCAGCAGCTTGGAGGCGGGAGGCTCCTACAATGAGCAGTTCTTC	CASSLEAGGSYNEQFF
-	TRBV2	15	TRBJ2-5	-	TGTGCCAGCAGTGAAGCGGGAGCTGCTTTCGAGACCCAGTACTTC	CASSEAGAAFETQYF
-	TRBV9	16	TRBJ2-2	-	TGTGCCAGCAGCGTAGCGACCGTATCGAACACCGGGGAGCTGTTTTTT	CASSVATVSNTGELFF
-	TRBV5-4	14	TRBJ1-3	-	TGTGCCAGCAGCCCGGGAGGCTCTGGAAACACCATATATTTT	CASSPGGSGNTIYF
-	TRBV11-2	15	TRBJ2-1	TRBD1	TGTGCCAGCAGCCTACCCGGACAGGGCGAGCATGAGCAGTTCTTC	CASSLPGQGEHEQFF
-	TRBV25-1	18	TRBJ2-7	TRBD1	TGTGCCAAAAAGGACAGGGTAACGGCGGGGCCCCCCTCCTACGAGCAGTACTTC	CAKKDRVTAGPPSYEQYF
-	TRBV28	13	TRBJ1-2	TRBD1	TGTGCCAGCAGAGTAGACAGGGCCTATGGCTACACCTTC	CASRVDRAYGYTF
-	TRBV18	15	TRBJ2-1	-	TGTGCCAGCTCACCAATTGAGCGGTCGTACAATGAGCAGTTCTTC	CASSPIERSYNEQFF
-	TRBV5-8	15	TRBJ1-3	-	TGTGCCAGCCGAGAATTGACAGACTCTGGAAACACCATATATTTT	CASRELTDSGNTIYF
-	TRBV28	12	TRBJ1-3	-	TGTGCCAGCATCTCGTATTCTTACACCATATATTTT	CASISYSYTIYF
-	TRBV18	17	TRBJ1-3	-	TGTGCCAGCTCACCAGGCGACAGGCCGGGCTCTGGAAACACCATATATTTT	CASSPGDRPGSGNTIYF
-	TRBV25-1	14	TRBJ2-7	-	TGTGCCAGCGGACCGATCGTCCCTCTCTACGAGCAGTACTTC	CASGPIVPLYEQYF
-	TRBV5-1	18	TRBJ2-1	TRBD2	TGCGCCAGCAGTCCCACTCCGTCCAGCGGGAGTTGGTACAATGAGCAGTTCTTC	CASSPTPSSGSWYNEQFF
few	TRBV12-5	17	TRBJ2-7	-	TGTGCTAGTGGTTTGCCGCTGGGAAGACCCAACTCCTACGAGCAGTACTTC	CASGLPLGRPNSYEQYF
-	TRBV21-1	17	TRBJ2-1	-	TGTGCCAGCAGCAAAGCGCTAATAGCGGGAGGGCCAAATGAGCAGTTCTTC	CASSKALIAGGPNEQFF
-	TRBV30	13	TRBJ1-1	TRBD1	TGTGCCTGCCCGGGACAGGGGAGAACTGAAGCTTTCTTT	CACPGQGRTEAFF
-	TRBV6-5	13	TRBJ2-7	TRBD2	TGTGCCACCCGGCGGACTAGCCCTTACGAGCAGTACTTC	CATRRTSPYEQYF
-	TRBV5-5	16	TRBJ1-1	-	TGTGCCAGCAGCTCGAGACCGAGTAACATGAACACTGAAGCTTTCTTT	CASSSRPSNMNTEAFF
-	TRBV6-5	14	TRBJ2-7	-	TGTGCCACGAAGAGGGCAGGGCAGGCCTACGAGCAGTACTTC	CATKRAGQAYEQYF
-	TRBV23-1	18	TRBJ2-1	TRBD2	TGCGCCAGCAGCCCGGGACTAGCGGGAGTCAGACCCTACAATGAGCAGTTCTTC	CASSPGLAGVRPYNEQFF